This T cell receptor (beta chain) was identified during a study of T cells after yellow fever vaccination. The overall study: CD3, CD45RA, CCR7 and CD95 defined the sorted EM, EMRA, CM and Tscm memory subsets. Study-wide results and caveats: The study found a weaker secondary response that peaked faster, day 5 versus 15.

A universal primer site and UMIs were added as TCR cDNA was made by 5'RACE template switching. Using its own MiXCR run on the 5' RACE reads, TCRdb lists one record per CDR3 protein. The data hold around 25,000 distinct CDR3 sequences, with 3.4% observed a single time. Trimming left V 6 bases short and J 0 bases short, with 17 bases between. This CDR3 contains 16 residues. This clonotype has ten or more counts. V and J are TRBV12-3 or TRBV12-4 and TRBJ1-2; no reliable D call. This specimen was PBMCs, either bulk or a sorted T-cell subset (CD4+, CD8+, memory, or dextramer-sorted; not recorded which), taken around 45 days after the first yellow fever vaccination. This TCR was recovered from a man between 18 and 35 years old who received the YFV17D yellow fever vaccine. The CDR3 nucleotides are TGTGCCAGCAGCCCTAAAAGGGCACCAGCTAACTATGGCTACACCTTC. As protein: CASSPKRAPANYGYTF.